This is a list of T cell receptor beta chains from one sample in a study of T cell repertoires in cytomegalovirus infection. TCRdb processed the reads anew with MiXCR; each CDR3 protein has one entry. The sample has more than 85,000 distinct CDR3 sequences, approximately 17% seen once. The specimen was PBMCs. Source of these receptors: a human donor in good health (CMV status not recorded). Some clones in this sample may be carry-over from other donors' samples. The CDR3 runs from the conserved cysteine through the conserved F or W. A D gene is named only where the DNA matches it firmly. Size is omitted from some rows. Given values are once, few, many or a class for expanded clones.

TRBJ1-2	NA	NA	TRBV10-3	15	CAISESMDKGLGYTF	TGTGCCATCAGTGAGTCGATGGACAAGGGGCTGGGCTACACCTTC
TRBJ2-1	TRBD1	few	TRBV6-2/TRBV6-3	13	CASSVLRDRVEFF	TGTGCCAGCAGTGTCTTACGGGACAGGGTAGAGTTCTTC
TRBJ1-3	NA	NA	TRBV5-5	15	CASSLALNTGNTIYF	TGTGCCAGCAGCTTGGCCCTTAACACTGGAAACACCATATATTTT
TRBJ1-3	NA	many	TRBV7-2	15	CASSLVSGSGNTIYF	TGTGCCAGCAGCTTAGTCTCCGGGTCTGGAAACACCATATATTTT
TRBJ2-7	NA	few	TRBV29-1	11	CSVVDKYEQYF	TGCAGCGTGGTGGACAAATACGAGCAGTACTTC
TRBJ2-7	NA	NA	TRBV15	13	CATSSNWLGEQYF	TGTGCCACCAGCAGCAACTGGCTAGGGGAGCAGTACTTC
TRBJ1-5	TRBD1	few	TRBV20-1	16	CSAMSTGLYSNQPQHF	TGCAGTGCTATGTCGACAGGGCTATATAGCAATCAGCCCCAGCATTTT
TRBJ2-1	NA	few	TRBV29-1	14	CSVDRMTSYNEQFF	TGCAGCGTTGATAGAATGACCTCCTACAATGAGCAGTTCTTC
TRBJ1-2	NA	many	TRBV7-2	16	CASSLDPLTANYGYTF	TGTGCCAGCAGCTTAGACCCCTTAACAGCTAACTATGGCTACACCTTC
TRBJ2-1	NA	many	TRBV7-2	13	CASRLALHNEQFF	TGTGCCAGCAGGCTAGCGCTCCACAATGAGCAGTTCTTC
TRBJ2-5	TRBD2	many	TRBV7-2	16	CASSLMAGGTEGTQYF	TGTGCCAGCAGCTTAATGGCGGGGGGGACCGAGGGGACCCAGTACTTC
TRBJ1-2	TRBD1	many	TRBV28	17	CASSLKAGGLGVRGYTF	TGTGCCAGCAGTTTGAAGGCAGGGGGCCTGGGAGTTAGGGGCTACACCTTC
TRBJ2-7	TRBD1	many	TRBV7-9	15	CASQLRGTGGYEQYF	TGTGCCAGTCAACTTCGGGGGACAGGAGGCTACGAGCAGTACTTC
TRBJ1-1	NA	few	TRBV27	15	CASSLLNRVNTEAFF	TGTGCCAGCAGTTTATTGAACAGGGTGAACACTGAAGCTTTCTTT
TRBJ1-6	TRBD1	medium-sized	TRBV25-1	14	CASSETGFNSPLHF	TGTGCCAGCAGTGAGACAGGGTTTAATTCACCCCTCCACTTT
TRBJ1-4	NA	many	TRBV7-2	14	CASSFRRDNEKLFF	TGTGCCAGCAGCTTCCGGAGGGATAATGAAAAACTGTTTTTT
TRBJ1-5	NA	many	TRBV15	14	CATRSGLAGQPQHF	TGTGCCACCAGAAGTGGGCTGGCGGGACAGCCCCAGCATTTT
TRBJ2-3	TRBD2	NA	TRBV7-2	16	CASSLGGGTVADTQYF	TGTGCCAGCAGCTTGGGCGGGGGGACCGTCGCAGATACGCAGTATTTT
TRBJ2-5	NA	many	TRBV10-3	14	CAIRAGGASETQYF	TGTGCCATCAGGGCCGGGGGCGCGTCGGAGACCCAGTACTTC
TRBJ1-1	NA	many	TRBV7-8	14	CASSLKIVNTEAFF	TGTGCCAGCAGCTTAAAGATAGTGAACACTGAAGCTTTCTTT
TRBJ2-1	NA	NA	TRBV10-3	13	CAVGQQVYNEQFF	TGTGCCGTCGGACAGCAGGTCTACAATGAGCAGTTCTTC
TRBJ1-5	NA	many	TRBV12-3/TRBV12-4	12	CASSLRNQPQHF	TGTGCCAGCAGCTTAAGAAATCAGCCCCAGCATTTT
TRBJ2-3	TRBD2	NA	TRBV20-1	15	CSARVGGEPTDTQYF	TGCAGTGCTCGGGTCGGGGGGGAACCCACAGATACGCAGTATTTT
TRBJ1-4	NA	few	TRBV12-3/TRBV12-4	14	CASSSTEIDEKLFF	TGTGCCAGCAGCTCGACAGAGATTGATGAAAAACTGTTTTTT
TRBJ1-2	NA	many	TRBV6-1	14	CASSGRAVVYGYTF	TGTGCCAGCAGTGGTCGGGCGGTCGTTTATGGCTACACCTTC
TRBJ2-5	NA	few	TRBV10-3	14	CAISESTQGKTQYF	TGTGCCATCAGTGAGTCGACGCAGGGAAAAACCCAGTACTTC
TRBJ2-1	NA	few	TRBV11-3	13	CASSKDSYNEQFF	TGTGCCAGCAGCAAGGACAGCTACAATGAGCAGTTCTTC
TRBJ1-5	NA	NA	TRBV28	16	CASSPTSMYSNQPQHF	TGTGCCAGCAGTCCAACCTCTATGTATAGCAATCAGCCCCAGCATTTT
TRBJ2-1	NA	NA	TRBV7-9	15	CASSLKGGSYNEQFF	TGTGCCAGCAGCTTGAAGGGGGGTAGTTACAATGAGCAGTTCTTC
TRBJ2-3	NA	NA	TRBV25-1	16	CASRPGARGSTDTQYF	TGTGCCAGCAGGCCCGGGGCCAGGGGCAGCACAGATACGCAGTATTTT
TRBJ1-1	NA	many	TRBV7-8	13	CASAKRGLPEAFF	TGTGCCAGCGCTAAACGGGGGCTCCCTGAAGCTTTCTTT
TRBJ2-1	NA	NA	TRBV6-2/TRBV6-3	16	CASSLSGPLSYNEQFF	TGTGCCAGCAGCCTTAGCGGACCTCTCTCCTACAATGAGCAGTTCTTC
TRBJ1-1	NA	many	TRBV27	14	CASSSQGRNTEAFF	TGTGCCAGCAGTTCCCAGGGGAGGAACACTGAAGCTTTCTTT
TRBJ1-2	TRBD1	NA	TRBV7-3	13	CASSPGTEGGYTF	TGTGCCAGCAGCCCCGGGACAGAGGGGGGCTACACCTTC
TRBJ1-1	NA	NA	TRBV25-1	14	CASSESGSGTEAFF	TGTGCCAGCAGTGAATCAGGCTCGGGCACTGAAGCTTTCTTT
TRBJ1-1	NA	many	TRBV7-2	15	CASSLALQTNTEAFF	TGTGCCAGCAGCTTAGCGCTCCAGACGAACACTGAAGCTTTCTTT
TRBJ2-5	NA	few	TRBV2	14	CASIPPGREETQYF	TGTGCCAGCATCCCGCCGGGCAGGGAAGAGACCCAGTACTTC
TRBJ2-5	TRBD2	many	TRBV7-8	15	CASTERGQTRGAQYF	TGTGCCAGCACCGAGCGGGGGCAGACTCGGGGGGCCCAGTACTTC
TRBJ1-1	NA	few	TRBV5-1	14	CASSLTGSNTEAFF	TGCGCCAGCAGCTTGACAGGGTCGAACACTGAAGCTTTCTTT
TRBJ1-1	TRBD1	NA	TRBV20-1	15	CSARPGQRMNTEAFF	TGCAGTGCTAGACCGGGACAGCGAATGAACACTGAAGCTTTCTTT
TRBJ1-1	TRBD1	few	TRBV29-1	14	CSVGEGALNTEAFF	TGCAGCGTTGGCGAGGGGGCCTTGAACACTGAAGCTTTCTTT
TRBJ1-5	NA	NA	TRBV7-9	14	CASSFGGFNKPQHF	TGTGCCAGCAGCTTTGGGGGATTCAATAAGCCCCAGCATTTT